The next 11 T cell receptor beta chains were all read from a single sample in a study of Ad26.COV2.S vaccination and SARS-CoV-2 variants (dated by TCRdb to about 2021). Library method: the immunoSEQ multiplex PCR assay. TCRdb mirrors the immuneACCESS table, restricted to in-frame sequences. Some clones are absent from its copies; in checked studies, under half trace to an unresolved V gene, and the reason for the others is unknown. The sample table lists about 350,000 clones, about 88% of them with a count of one. Clones ranked in the top ten supply over 8.5% of the sample. Interpreted using the paper, the treatment or condition label stands for: over 15 received Ad26.COV2.S at low or high dose, single or two shots; roughly five received placebo; per-sample allocation not given. Repertoires of vaccine and placebo recipients were sequenced from samples taken on day 63 after the first injection. The starting material was peripheral blood, obtained in a trial of Ad26.COV2.S vaccine versus placebo. Source of these receptors: a person aged 18 to 65 who received the Ad26.COV2.S COVID-19 vaccine or a placebo.

The rearrangement links TRBV4-2 to TRBJ2-7; D may match TRBD1 or TRBD2 (5 bases each). Trimming pared 1 base from V and 3 bases from J, leaving 16 bases between. The CDR3 is 16 amino acids. The germline gives CDR1 LGHNA, CDR2 YNFKEQ. The CDR3 reads CASSQVGPLGDYEQYF. The CDR3 DNA reads as TGTGCCAGCAGCCAAGTGGGACCCCTGGGAGACTACGAGCAGTACTTC.

The chain combines TRBV6-5 with TRBJ1-2; D might be TRBD1 (5 bases). V gave up 6 bases and J gave up 3 bases, with 11 bases separating them. Germline-derived CDR1 and CDR2 are MNHEY and SVGAGI. There are 13 residues in the CDR3. CDR3: CASRRTGHYGYTF. CDR3 nucleotides: TGTGCCAGCAGACGAACAGGCCACTATGGCTACACCTTC.

The chain uses TRBV19 and TRBJ1-3; 7 bases fit TRBD1. The CDR3 is 15 amino acids. Germline V gene lookup returns CDR1 LNHDA and CDR2 SQIVND (reference sequence). Trimming cost V 4 bases and J 0 bases; bases outside gene matches: 3. CDR3 loop: CASSRDSLSGNTIYF. For the CDR3, the DNA is TGTGCCAGTAGTAGGGACAGTCTCTCTGGAAACACCATATATTTT.

The V call is TRBV27, the J call TRBJ2-7, with D maybe TRBD2 (6 bases). Trimming took off 3 bases at V and 6 bases at J, with 18 bases between the two ends. The CDR3 consists of 15 residues. The germline gives CDR1 MNHEY, CDR2 SMNVEV (reference sequence). The CDR3 loop reads CASSFFGMEGGEQYF. The DNA for the CDR3 is TGTGCCAGCAGTTTTTTCGGAATGGAGGGTGGCGAGCAGTACTTC.

The V call is TRBV10-3, the J call TRBJ1-1; D gene uncertain. Germline V CDR1 and CDR2: ENHRY, SYGVKD. This CDR3 contains 14 residues. The V gene lost 6 bases and the J gene lost 5 bases, with 16 bases spanning the gap. As DNA, the CDR3 is TGTGCCATCAGGGGCGAGGGTAGTGGGACTGAAGCTTTCTTT. The encoded protein is CAIRGEGSGTEAFF.

The J gene is TRBJ1-4, the V gene TRBV4-1, with a weak D call TRBD1 (6 bases). CDR3 length equals 15 residues. CDR1 and CDR2 from the germline V gene are MGHRA and YSYEKL. Trimming left V 4 bases short and J 6 bases short, with 15 bases between. The CDR3 DNA is TGCGCCAGCAGCCGCATAACAGGGAGGGATGAAAAACTGTTTTTT. Its translation: CASSRITGRDEKLFF.

V is TRBV6-5 and J is TRBJ1-3; D unresolved. Germline CDR1 is MNHEY and CDR2 is SVGAGI. This CDR3 spans 14 amino acids. The V end was cut by 7 bases, the J end by 2 bases, with 12 bases between. CDR3 bases: TGTGCCAGCATGGGTTCTGCGACTGGAAACACCATATATTTT. Translation: CASMGSATGNTIYF.

CDR3 region: CASSSDRGRTQETQYF. CDR3 sequence (DNA): TGTGCCAGTAGTTCGGACAGGGGCCGAACACAAGAGACCCAGTACTTC. This chain links TRBV19 with TRBJ2-5, with 9 bases lining up with TRBD1. V shed 5 bases and J 2 bases; nucleotides not matched to a gene: 9. CDR1 is LNHDA, CDR2 SQIVND, per germline (reference sequence). The CDR3 extends over 16 amino acids.

CDR3 region: CASTQQGSNYGYTF. In DNA form, the CDR3 reads TGTGCCAGCACACAACAGGGGTCCAACTATGGCTACACCTTC. V is TRBV7-9 and J is TRBJ1-2, with 7 bases aligning to TRBD1. The germline gives CDR1 SEHNR, CDR2 FQNEAQ (reference sequence). V was clipped by 7 bases and J by 2 bases; unmatched bases: 7. The CDR3 contains 14 residues.

The chain uses TRBV7-9 and TRBJ1-2; 7 bases map to TRBD1. The CDR3 runs to 13 residues. Germline V gene lookup returns CDR1 SEHNR and CDR2 FQNEAQ (reference sequence). V was clipped by 5 bases and J by 5 bases; unmatched bases: 5. The CDR3 region is CASSRDSFYGYTF. CDR3 bases: TGTGCCAGCAGCCGGGACAGCTTTTATGGCTACACCTTC.

The chain combines TRBV19 with TRBJ2-1, with TRBD2 matching over 15 bases. The germline gives CDR1 LNHDA, CDR2 SQIVND (reference sequence). This CDR3 comprises 17 residues. The V gene end was trimmed by 5 bases and the J gene end by 8 bases; junction bases not matched to a gene: 10. CDR3 coding DNA: TGTGCCAGTAGTTCCCGGACTAGCGGGGGGGCCGGGGATGAGCAGTTCTTC. As protein: CASSSRTSGGAGDEQFF. The full variable domain, its missing parts supplied by reference TRBV19 and TRBJ2-1, is DGGITQSPKYLFRKEGQNVTLSCEQNLNHDAMYWYRQDPGQGLRLIYYSQIVNDFQKGDIAEGYSVSREKKESFPLTVTSAQKNPTAFYLCASSSRTSGGAGDEQFFGPGTRLTVL.